The rows below give T cell receptor beta chains drawn from one sample of a study of T-cell memory formation after mild COVID-19. TCRdb re-called the 5' RACE reads through MiXCR, storing one row per CDR3 protein. The data contain fewer than 50,000 distinct CDR3 sequences, 9% to 15% of them singletons. Sequenced sample: PBMCs or a T cell subset sorted from them (not recorded which). The receptors derive from a man in his late teens or twenties who had mild COVID-19 (a few samples of this study predate the infection). Cell type and time point are not known. The CDR3 runs from the conserved cysteine through the conserved F or W. The D gene is left open where the match is weak. Expanded clones are given a class, and other clones once, few, many or no size at all.

cdr3_aa | cdr3_nt | j_call | cdr3_length | v_call | clone_size | d_call
CASSKLQGNSPLHF | TGTGCCAGCAGCAAATTACAGGGCAATTCACCCCTCCACTTT | TRBJ1-6 | 14 | TRBV21-1 | - | -
CSAGTVLLSTDTQYF | TGCAGTGCAGGGACAGTTTTACTAAGCACAGATACGCAGTATTTT | TRBJ2-3 | 15 | TRBV20-1 | - | TRBD1
CATKNSGGTDTQYF | TGTGCCACCAAGAACAGCGGGGGGACAGATACGCAGTATTTT | TRBJ2-3 | 14 | TRBV24-1 | - | TRBD2
CSATPAASGADTQYF | TGCAGTGCTACCCCAGCGGCCTCAGGTGCAGATACGCAGTATTTT | TRBJ2-3 | 15 | TRBV20-1 | few | -
CASSLEPRTYEQYF | TGCGCCAGCAGCTTGGAACCCAGAACCTACGAGCAGTACTTC | TRBJ2-7 | 14 | TRBV5-1 | few | -
CASSGPTGEEAFF | TGTGCCAGCAGTGGGCCGACCGGGGAGGAAGCTTTCTTT | TRBJ1-1 | 13 | TRBV6-6 | - | -
CASSIKVGNTEAFF | TGTGCCAGCAGTATTAAGGTGGGGAACACTGAAGCTTTCTTT | TRBJ1-1 | 14 | TRBV7-2 | few | -
CSVAPGATNEKLFF | TGCAGCGTTGCCCCGGGAGCAACTAATGAAAAACTGTTTTTT | TRBJ1-4 | 14 | TRBV29-1 | few | -
CASSSGGTISTDTQYF | TGTGCCAGCAGTTCGGGGGGGACCATTAGCACAGATACGCAGTATTTT | TRBJ2-3 | 16 | TRBV28 | - | TRBD2
CASSQDLRQGGTEAFF | TGCGCCAGCAGCCAAGATTTGAGACAGGGAGGAACTGAAGCTTTCTTT | TRBJ1-1 | 16 | TRBV4-3 | few | TRBD1
CASTLASEQFF | TGTGCCAGCACCCTAGCCTCTGAGCAGTTCTTC | TRBJ2-1 | 11 | TRBV6-2/TRBV6-3 | few | -
CSARKGAGGREQFF | TGCAGTGCCAGAAAGGGAGCGGGGGGGCGTGAGCAGTTCTTC | TRBJ2-1 | 14 | TRBV20-1 | few | TRBD2
CASSQETAVYWGYTF | TGCGCCAGCAGCCAAGAGACAGCCGTCTATTGGGGCTACACCTTC | TRBJ1-2 | 15 | TRBV4-1 | - | -
CASSPDRETGKLFF | TGTGCCAGCAGTCCCGACAGGGAAACCGGAAAACTGTTTTTT | TRBJ1-4 | 14 | TRBV6-1 | many | TRBD1
CASSLHVGANTEAFF | TGTGCCAGCAGTTTACATGTGGGGGCGAACACTGAAGCTTTCTTT | TRBJ1-1 | 15 | TRBV27 | - | -
CSADRDYGYTF | TGCAGCGCAGACAGGGACTATGGCTACACCTTC | TRBJ1-2 | 11 | TRBV29-1 | many | TRBD1
CASSLTNQETQYF | TGCGCCAGCAGCCTGACAAACCAAGAGACCCAGTACTTC | TRBJ2-5 | 13 | TRBV5-1 | many | -
CASMAGERGDRETQYF | TGTGCCAGCATGGCGGGCGAGCGGGGGGACCGGGAGACCCAGTACTTC | TRBJ2-5 | 16 | TRBV7-9 | - | TRBD2
CASSVLPMETQYF | TGTGCCAGCAGCGTACTCCCCATGGAGACCCAGTACTTC | TRBJ2-5 | 13 | TRBV9 | - | -
CASTGAGGYGNEQFF | TGTGCCAGCACTGGAGCGGGGGGGTATGGAAATGAGCAGTTCTTC | TRBJ2-1 | 15 | TRBV7-9 | few | TRBD2
CASSRGADTLTDTQYF | TGTGCCAGCAGCCGAGGGGCGGATACTCTCACAGATACGCAGTATTTT | TRBJ2-3 | 16 | TRBV11-2 | many | -
CAIAGSDQRGNDEQFF | TGTGCCATCGCGGGCTCAGACCAGCGGGGAAACGATGAGCAGTTCTTC | TRBJ2-1 | 16 | TRBV10-3 | many | TRBD2
CASSGVSGGETQYF | TGTGCCAGCAGTGGGGTTAGCGGAGGAGAGACCCAGTACTTC | TRBJ2-5 | 14 | TRBV2 | few | -
CASSDIFSGANVLTF | TGTGCCAGCAGTGACATCTTCTCTGGGGCCAACGTCCTGACTTTC | TRBJ2-6 | 15 | TRBV6-2/TRBV6-3 | - | -
CASSTDRVGQFF | TGCGCCAGCAGCACAGACAGGGTCGGGCAGTTCTTC | TRBJ2-1 | 12 | TRBV5-1 | - | TRBD1
CSARDPGSYEQYF | TGCAGTGCTAGAGATCCGGGCTCCTACGAGCAGTACTTC | TRBJ2-7 | 13 | TRBV20-1 | many | -
CASSLGLAGRTGELFF | TGTGCCAGCAGTTTGGGACTAGCGGGGAGAACCGGGGAGCTGTTTTTT | TRBJ2-2 | 16 | TRBV6-5 | once | TRBD2
CASSPQTGYNEQFF | TGTGCCAGCAGCCCCCAAACTGGATACAATGAGCAGTTCTTC | TRBJ2-1 | 14 | TRBV9 | few | -